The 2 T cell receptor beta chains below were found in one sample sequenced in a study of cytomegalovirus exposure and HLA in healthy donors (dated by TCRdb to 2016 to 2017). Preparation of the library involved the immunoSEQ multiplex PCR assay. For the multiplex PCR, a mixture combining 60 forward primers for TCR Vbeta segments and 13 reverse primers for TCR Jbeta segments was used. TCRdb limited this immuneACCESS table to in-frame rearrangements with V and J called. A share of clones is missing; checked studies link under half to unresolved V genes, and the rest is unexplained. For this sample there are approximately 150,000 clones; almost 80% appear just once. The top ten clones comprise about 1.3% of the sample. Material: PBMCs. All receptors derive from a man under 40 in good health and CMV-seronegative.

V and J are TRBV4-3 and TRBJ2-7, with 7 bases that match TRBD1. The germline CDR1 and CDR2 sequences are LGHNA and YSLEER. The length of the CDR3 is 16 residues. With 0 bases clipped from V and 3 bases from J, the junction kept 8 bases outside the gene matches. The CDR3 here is CASSQERRGRFYEQYF. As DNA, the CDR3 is TGCGCCAGCAGCCAAGAAAGAAGGGGGCGCTTCTACGAGCAGTACTTC.

The CDR3 DNA reads TGCGCCAGCAGCTTTGGGGGGGCGGGTAGTTACGAGCAGTACTTC. Amino acids: CASSFGGAGSYEQYF. V gene TRBV5-1 combines with J gene TRBJ2-7; D is possibly TRBD2 (7 bases). Trimming left V 2 bases short and J 4 bases short, with 16 bases between. This CDR3 has 15 amino acids. Germline lookup yields CDR1 SGHRS and CDR2 YFSETQ.